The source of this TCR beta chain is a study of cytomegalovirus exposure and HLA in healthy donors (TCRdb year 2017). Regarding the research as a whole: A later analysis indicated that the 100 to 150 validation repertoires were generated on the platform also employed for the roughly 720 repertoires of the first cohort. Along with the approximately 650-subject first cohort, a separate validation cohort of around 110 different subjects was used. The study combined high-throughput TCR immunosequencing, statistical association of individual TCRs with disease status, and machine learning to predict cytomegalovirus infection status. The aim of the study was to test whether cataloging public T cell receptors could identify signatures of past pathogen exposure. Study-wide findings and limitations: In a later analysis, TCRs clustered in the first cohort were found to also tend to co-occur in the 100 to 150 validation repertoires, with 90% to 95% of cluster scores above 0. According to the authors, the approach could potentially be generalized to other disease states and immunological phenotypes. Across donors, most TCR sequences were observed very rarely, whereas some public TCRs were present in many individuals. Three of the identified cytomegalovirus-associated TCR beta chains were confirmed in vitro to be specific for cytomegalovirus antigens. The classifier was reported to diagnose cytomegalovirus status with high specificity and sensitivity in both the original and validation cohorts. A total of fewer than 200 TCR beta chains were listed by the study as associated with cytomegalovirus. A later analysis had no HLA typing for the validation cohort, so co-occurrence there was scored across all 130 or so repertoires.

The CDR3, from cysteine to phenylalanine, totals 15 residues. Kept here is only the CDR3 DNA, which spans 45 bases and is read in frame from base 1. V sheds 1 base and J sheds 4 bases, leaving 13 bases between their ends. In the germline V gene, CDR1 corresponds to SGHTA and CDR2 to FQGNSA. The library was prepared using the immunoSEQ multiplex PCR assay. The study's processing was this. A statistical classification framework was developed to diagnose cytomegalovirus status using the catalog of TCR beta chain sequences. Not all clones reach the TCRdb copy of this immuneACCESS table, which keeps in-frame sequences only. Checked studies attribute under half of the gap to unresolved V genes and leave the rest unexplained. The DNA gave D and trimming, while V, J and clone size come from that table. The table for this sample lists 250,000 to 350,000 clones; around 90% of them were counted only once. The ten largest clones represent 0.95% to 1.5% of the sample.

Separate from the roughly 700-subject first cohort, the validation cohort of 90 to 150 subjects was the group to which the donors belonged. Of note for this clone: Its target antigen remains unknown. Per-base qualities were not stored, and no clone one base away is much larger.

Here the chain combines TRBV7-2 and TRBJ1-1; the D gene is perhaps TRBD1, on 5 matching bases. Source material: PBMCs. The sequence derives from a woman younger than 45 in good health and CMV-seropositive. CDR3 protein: CASSLEGALGTEAFF. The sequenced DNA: TGTGCCAGCAGCTTAGAAGGGGCGCTGGGCACTGAAGCTTTCTTT. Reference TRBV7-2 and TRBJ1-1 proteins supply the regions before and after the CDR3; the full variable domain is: GAGVSQSPSNKVTEKGKDVELRCDPISGHTALYWYRQSLGQGLEFLIYFQGNSAPDKSGLPSDRFSAERTGGSVSTLTIQRTQQEDSAVYLCASSLEGALGTEAFFGQGTRLTVV.